This TCR beta chain is from a study of human T cells and chemical hapten exposure. Findings of the study overall: Expanded TCRs produced significantly more large CDR3 similarity clusters than controls did.

Germline CDR1 SQVTM, CDR2 ANQGSEA. The CDR3 length is 14 residues. Losses at the gene ends were 0 bases for V and 8 bases for J; bases not matched to a gene: 7. In its sample, this clonotype was seen a few times. Its antigen is as yet unknown. The study used a library that attached unique molecular identifiers to individual cDNA molecules. Each CDR3 protein is one row after TCRdb ran MiXCR on the RACE reads. This table holds about 94,000 distinct CDR3 sequences, 9% to 9.5% found once. The sample's time point: patch test 2, 6 weeks after DPC sensitization. As for treatment: therapeutic diphenylcyclopropenone sensitization with weekly scalp DPC.

The chain has TRBV29-1 and TRBJ2-1; 7 bases are a match to TRBD2. Specimen: whole blood, collected in connection with sensitization to the hapten diphenylcyclopropenone (DPC). This receptor was taken from a woman in her forties with alopecia areata. Some clones in this sample may be carry-over from other donors' samples. The CDR3 DNA reads as TGCAGCGTTGAAGATCTTCTCGCGGGAGATGAGCAGTTCTTC. Translating gives CSVEDLLAGDEQFF.